The 23 T cell receptor beta chains below were found in one sample sequenced in a study of T cell responses to AZD1222 COVID-19 vaccine. The method was immunoSEQ multiplex PCR; TCRdb's version includes in-frame clones alone and lacks a portion of them. This table holds roughly 120,000 clones, about 82% found once. The specimen was peripheral blood, collected 28 days after the second AZD1222 dose. The origin of the receptors is an adult who received the AZD1222 COVID-19 vaccine.

The chain carries TRBV7-9 and TRBJ1-1; tentative D call: TRBD1 (5 bases). Germline V lookup: CDR1 SEHNR, CDR2 FQNEAQ (reference sequence). The V end lost 4 bases, the J end lost 4 bases, and 16 bases lay between the germline ends. The CDR3 length is 15 residues. The CDR3 loop is CASSSTFLQGTEAFF. Written as DNA, the CDR3 is TGTGCCAGCAGCTCGACCTTCCTCCAGGGCACTGAAGCTTTCTTT.

The chain is built from TRBV7-2 and TRBJ1-1, with D possibly matching TRBD1 (6 bases). V lost 1 base and J 4 bases, leaving 16 bases between the germline ends. Germline-derived CDR1 and CDR2 are SGHTA and FQGNSA. CDR3 size: 16 residues. CDR3 amino acids: CASSLGLTGSGTEAFF. Here the CDR3 DNA reads TGTGCCAGCAGCTTAGGACTCACAGGGAGTGGCACTGAAGCTTTCTTT.

V gene TRBV5-1 combines with J gene TRBJ1-1; 7 positions agree with TRBD1. The CDR3 runs to 16 residues. J was trimmed by 1 base and V by 0 bases; bases with no gene match: 6. Germline V gene lookup returns CDR1 SGHRS and CDR2 YFSETQ. The CDR3 reads CASSLEEGARNTEAFF. CDR3 bases: TGCGCCAGCAGCTTGGAAGAGGGGGCCCGGAACACTGAAGCTTTCTTT.

The J gene is TRBJ2-1, the V gene TRBV25-1, with no clear D. Germline values: CDR1 MGHDK, CDR2 SYGVNS. This CDR3 spans 14 amino acids. Trimming took 2 bases from V and 5 from J, leaving 10 bases between them. CDR3 loop: CASSEVGIHNEQFF. The CDR3 bases are TGTGCCAGCAGTGAAGTAGGGATCCACAATGAGCAGTTCTTC.

The rearrangement links TRBV6-5 to TRBJ1-2, with 9 bases lining up with TRBD1. The CDR3 spans 13 residues. The germline gives CDR1 MNHEY, CDR2 SVGAGI. The trim removed 4 bases at V and 7 bases at J, leaving 4 bases unmatched. Written as DNA, the CDR3 is TGTGCCAGCAGTTTCGGGACAGGGTTTGGCTACACCTTC. It encodes CASSFGTGFGYTF.

This chain connects TRBV19 to TRBJ2-1; possibly TRBD1 for D (6 bases). The CDR3 extends over 14 amino acids. Germline V gene sequence: CDR1 LNHDA, CDR2 SQIVND (reference sequence). Deletions cut 10 bases from V and 5 bases from J, with 18 bases between. Here the CDR3 DNA reads TGTGCCACACGTAACAGGGAAGTAAACAATGAGCAGTTCTTC. Its protein is CATRNREVNNEQFF.

The V call is TRBV6-5, the J call TRBJ1-5; D ambiguous. This CDR3 region has 11 residues. Trimming pared 8 bases from V and 11 bases from J, leaving 13 bases between. Germline CDR1 is MNHEY and CDR2 is SVGAGI. CDR3 region: CASSTGSAQHF. The CDR3, as DNA: TGTGCCAGCTCGACGGGGTCGGCCCAGCATTTT.

The gene calls are TRBV27 and TRBJ2-7; 8 positions agree with TRBD2. V was clipped by 2 bases and J by 3 bases; unmatched bases: 3. CDR1 and CDR2 (germline): MNHEY, SMNVEV (reference sequence). The CDR3 length is 14 residues. The CDR3 nucleotides read TGTGCCAGCAGTTTAGGGCTAGCGGGCTACGAGCAGTACTTC. Its protein is CASSLGLAGYEQYF.

The V gene is TRBV5-1, the J gene TRBJ1-2, with D hard to call. Deletions cut 1 base from V and 2 bases from J, with 9 bases between. The germline V gene encodes CDR1 SGHRS and CDR2 YFSETQ. The CDR3 has 14 amino acids. For the CDR3, the DNA is TGCGCCAGCAGCTTGTACGGGGAAAACTATGGCTACACCTTC. Protein product: CASSLYGENYGYTF.

The V gene is TRBV28, the J gene TRBJ2-7; D is perhaps TRBD2 (6 bases). This CDR3 contains 15 residues. Per the germline V gene, CDR1 is MDHEN and CDR2 is SYDVKM. The V end lost 7 bases, the J end lost 2 bases, and 18 bases lay between the germline ends. CDR3 coding DNA: TGTGCCAGCAACCGCCACGGAACGGGAGCCTACGAGCAGTACTTC. Translating gives CASNRHGTGAYEQYF.

The chain has TRBV4-1 and TRBJ1-3, with D perhaps matching TRBD1 (5 bases). From germline, CDR1 is MGHRA and CDR2 YSYEKL. The length of the CDR3 is 15 residues. The ends were cut back, 2 bases at V and 7 bases at J, with 15 bases in the middle. The CDR3 DNA sequence: TGCGCCAGCAGCCAACCCTTGGGGGTCTGGAACACCATATATTTT. Translated: CASSQPLGVWNTIYF.

On this clone itself: Germline and junction disagree at one end, which may indicate a read error. The chain joins TRBV6-2 or TRBV6-3 to TRBJ1-1; D ambiguous. The CDR3 runs 17 residues. Germline V gene lookup returns CDR1 MNHEY and CDR2 SVGEGT. CDR3 DNA sequence: TGTGCCAGCAGTTACCCCGGTTGGTCGGGTGTGAAAACTGAAGCTTTCTTT. It yields the protein CASSYPGWSGVKTEAFF.

This chain links TRBV11-2 with TRBJ2-1, with D hard to call. The germline V and J ends were trimmed by 2 bases and 7 bases, with 9 bases remaining between them. Germline V gene lookup returns CDR1 SGHAT and CDR2 FQNNGV. This CDR3 comprises 13 residues. The CDR3 loop is CASSLTAGNEQFF. CDR3 bases: TGTGCCAGCAGCTTAACTGCCGGGAATGAGCAGTTCTTC.

The J gene is TRBJ1-1, the V gene TRBV5-1, with D hard to call. The CDR3 is 13 residues long. The V gene lost 2 bases and the J gene lost 4 bases, with 9 bases spanning the gap. Germline CDR1 reads SGHRS; CDR2 reads YFSETQ. In DNA, the CDR3 is TGCGCCAGCAGCTTTCTGGGTGGCACTGAAGCTTTCTTT. Encoded protein: CASSFLGGTEAFF.

The rearrangement links TRBV7-3 to TRBJ2-2; 7 nucleotides agree with TRBD1. Looked up from germline, CDR1 is SGHTA and CDR2 is FQGTGA. The CDR3 has 15 amino acids. The trim removed 6 bases at V and 2 bases at J, leaving 6 bases unmatched. DNA of the CDR3: TGTGCCAGCAGTTTGGGACAGATAAACACCGGGGAGCTGTTTTTT. This gives the protein CASSLGQINTGELFF.

V is TRBV2 and J is TRBJ2-5; 10 bases agree with TRBD2. V dropped 7 bases and J dropped 2; count of bases not matched to a gene: 4. There are 14 residues in the CDR3. Germline-derived CDR1 and CDR2 are SNHLY and FYNNEI. CDR3 DNA sequence: TGTGCCAGCACAGGACTAGCGGTTCAAGAGACCCAGTACTTC. This sequence encodes CASTGLAVQETQYF.

The chain is built from TRBV6-5 and TRBJ1-1, with unresolved D. This CDR3 contains 13 residues. The germline V and J ends were trimmed by 6 bases and 4 bases, with 12 bases remaining between them. CDR1 is MNHEY, CDR2 SVGAGI, per germline. The CDR3 spells CASSPSRVTEAFF. The CDR3 bases are TGTGCCAGCAGCCCCTCTAGGGTCACTGAAGCTTTCTTT.

This clone appeared a few times. The chain has TRBV10-3 and TRBJ1-1; the match to TRBD1 covers 12 bases. The CDR3 contains 16 residues. The ends lost 6 bases at V and 5 bases at J; junction bases unmatched: 10. The germline gives CDR1 ENHRY, CDR2 SYGVKD. In DNA form, the CDR3 reads TGTGCCATCAGGACCCCGGGACAGGGGGCGCGGACTGAAGCTTTCTTT. This encodes CAIRTPGQGARTEAFF.

The V call is TRBV5-1, the J call TRBJ2-7; weak D call: TRBD1 (5 bases). Germline CDR1 and CDR2: SGHRS and YFSETQ. The germline V and J ends were trimmed by 1 base and 1 base, with 6 bases remaining between them. The CDR3 runs 13 residues. The CDR3 DNA reads as TGCGCCAGCAGCTTGCAGGGTTCCTACGAGCAGTACTTC. This codes for CASSLQGSYEQYF.

This clone occurred once. The rearrangement links TRBV28 to TRBJ2-2; D is undetermined. Germline loops: CDR1 MDHEN, CDR2 SYDVKM. V was cut by 4 bases and J by 2 bases, with 8 bases left in between. The CDR3 extends over 14 amino acids. The CDR3 DNA sequence: TGTGCCAGCAGTTCTTGGTCAAACACCGGGGAGCTGTTTTTT. Its protein is CASSSWSNTGELFF.

This clone came up a few times. The chain links TRBV14 to TRBJ2-1, with D possibly being TRBD1 (5 bases). The CDR3 sequence is 15 residues long. Germline CDR1 SGHDN, CDR2 FVKESK. V shed 6 bases and J shed 2 bases, with 14 bases lying between them. Written as DNA, the CDR3 is TGTGCCAGCAGTCCTACGTGGGGCCCCTACAATGAGCAGTTCTTC. It is translated as CASSPTWGPYNEQFF.

The rearrangement joins TRBV9 to TRBJ2-5, with 7 nucleotides matching TRBD1. Per germline, CDR1 SGDLS and CDR2 YYNGEE. V was clipped by 0 bases and J by 2 bases; unmatched bases: 4. This CDR3 has 15 residues. The CDR3 nucleotides read TGTGCCAGCAGCGTAGAGGGGACAGAACAAGAGACCCAGTACTTC. As protein: CASSVEGTEQETQYF.

This clone has a single count. The chain employs TRBV5-4 and TRBJ2-4, with a possible D match to TRBD1 (6 bases). The CDR3 covers 15 residues. V dropped 4 bases and J dropped 7 bases, with 18 bases sitting between them. The germline V gene has CDR1 SGHNT and CDR2 YYREEE (reference sequence). CDR3 loop: CASSTLTGFGNIQYF. The CDR3 DNA sequence: TGTGCCAGCAGCACGCTGACAGGATTTGGGAACATTCAGTACTTC.